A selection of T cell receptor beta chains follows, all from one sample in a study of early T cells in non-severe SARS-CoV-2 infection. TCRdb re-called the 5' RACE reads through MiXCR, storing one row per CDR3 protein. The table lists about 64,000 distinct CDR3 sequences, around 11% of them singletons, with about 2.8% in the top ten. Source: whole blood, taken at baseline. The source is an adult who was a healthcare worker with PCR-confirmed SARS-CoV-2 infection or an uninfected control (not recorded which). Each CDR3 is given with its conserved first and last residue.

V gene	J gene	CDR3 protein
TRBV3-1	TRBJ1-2	CASRPTGEAGGYTF
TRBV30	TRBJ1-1	CAWSVVVNTEAFF
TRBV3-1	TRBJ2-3	CASSQRTRTDTQYF
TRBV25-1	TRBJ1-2	CASSPDRTYGYTF
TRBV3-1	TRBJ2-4	CASSPTSGTQNIQYF
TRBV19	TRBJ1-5	CASRDRPQSNQPQHF
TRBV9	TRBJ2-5	CASSGAGTIGETQYF
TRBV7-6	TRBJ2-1	CASSLDSAGEQFF
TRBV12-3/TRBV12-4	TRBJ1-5	CASSDVLGFVSSNQPQHF
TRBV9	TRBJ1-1	CASSVEGMNTEAFF
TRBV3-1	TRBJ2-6	CASSPIVGANVLTF
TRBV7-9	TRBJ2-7	CASSPQRTGGPYEQYF
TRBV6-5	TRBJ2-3	CASSYDEGTDTQYF
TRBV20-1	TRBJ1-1	CSAKFPGGNTEAFF
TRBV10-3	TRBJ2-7	CATSPGSEQYF
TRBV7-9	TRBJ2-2	CASSFQAGELFF
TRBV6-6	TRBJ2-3	CASKGGGTDTQYF
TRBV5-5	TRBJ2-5	CASSLVRTGGETQYF
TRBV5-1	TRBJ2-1	CASSLGNSYNEQFF
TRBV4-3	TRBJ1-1	CASSQEAVRQDNTEAFF
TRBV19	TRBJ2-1	CASSLAGWSYNEQFF
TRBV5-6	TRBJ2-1	CASSLLRARDEQFF
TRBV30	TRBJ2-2	CAWSVAGSWTGELFF
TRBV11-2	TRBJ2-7	CASSFLAGGPKQYF
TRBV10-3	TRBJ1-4	CAISDSRTGEKLFF
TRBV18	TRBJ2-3	CASSPVVDRVITDTQYF
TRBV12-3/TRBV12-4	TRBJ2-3	CASSLTGSADTQYF
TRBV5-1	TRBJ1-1	CASSLPDSGNTEAFF
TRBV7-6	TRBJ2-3	CASSLVLGVDTQYF
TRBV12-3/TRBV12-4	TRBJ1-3	CASSGQQGNTIYF
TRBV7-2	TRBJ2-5	CASSLGGGAGETQYF
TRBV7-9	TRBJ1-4	CASSTGQGELFF
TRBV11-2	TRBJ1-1	CASSLRGRARENTEAFF
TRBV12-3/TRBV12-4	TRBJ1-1	CASILPTGKNTEAFF
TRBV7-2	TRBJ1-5	CASSLPGQPQHF
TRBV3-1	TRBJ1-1	CASSSANTEAFF
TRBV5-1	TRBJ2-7	CASSLEGARTYEQYF
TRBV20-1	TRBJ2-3	CSASRNDDTQYF
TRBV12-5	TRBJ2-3	CASGLARDRAQYF
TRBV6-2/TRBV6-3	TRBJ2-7	CASSSPGRGLDEQYF
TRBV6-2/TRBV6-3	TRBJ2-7	CASSYSSGTSFEQYF
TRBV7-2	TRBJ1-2	CASRVGRSNYGYTF